A single sample gave rise to the 19 T cell receptor beta chains below, sequenced in a study of cytomegalovirus exposure and HLA in healthy donors. Primers for the PCR totalled 60 Vbeta and 13 Jbeta. Measured with immunoSEQ multiplex PCR; TCRdb has only the in-frame clones, and not every one. Altogether over 150,000 clones are present, more than 65% being singletons, with the ten largest covering less than 3.5%. What was sequenced was PBMCs. All receptors derive from a woman aged 40 to 55 in good health and CMV-seropositive.

About this clone: The CDR3 ends on some other residue instead of the conserved phenylalanine or tryptophan, so this is likely a read error. Because the CDR3's place on the DNA is in doubt, the DNA is left out and the CDR3 is given as listed by TCRdb. The chain has TRBV4-1 and TRBJ1-2; TRBD1 reflects the table's D call only, with no check against the DNA. From germline, CDR1 is MGHRA and CDR2 YSYEKL. With termini counted, the CDR3 has 12 amino acids. CDR3: CASSQDGGQLSS.

The chain uses TRBV6-1 and TRBJ1-2; the D gene is possibly TRBD1 (5 bases). V was trimmed by 6 bases and J by 1 base, leaving 15 bases between them. CDR3 length: 15 residues. Germline CDR1 reads MNHNS; CDR2 reads SASEGT. CDR3 in DNA: TGTGCCAGCAGCCCCGGGCAGGGTGGTAACTATGGCTACACCTTC. This codes for CASSPGQGGNYGYTF.

This clone was recorded a few times. V usage is TRBV9 and J usage is TRBJ2-7; 7 bases match TRBD2. Germline-derived CDR1 and CDR2 are SGDLS and YYNGEE. V was pared by 3 bases and J by 2 bases, with 5 bases of the junction left unmatched. This CDR3 has 14 amino acids. In nucleotides, the CDR3 is TGTGCCAGCAGCGAGGACGGGAGGACCTACGAGCAGTACTTC. It codes for CASSEDGRTYEQYF. Together with reference TRBV9 and TRBJ2-7, the CDR3 gives the full variable domain: DSGVTQTPKHLITATGQRVTLRCSPRSGDLSVYWYQQSLDQGLQFLIQYYNGEERAKGNILERFSAQQFPDLHSELNLSSLELGDSALYFCASSEDGRTYEQYFGPGTRLTVT.

This chain connects TRBV5-5 to TRBJ2-3; 14 nucleotides line up with TRBD2. The CDR3 runs 15 residues. V gave up 4 bases and J gave up 5 bases; unmatched junction bases: 3. The V gene's germline CDR1 is SGHKS and CDR2 YYEKEE (reference sequence). CDR3 in DNA: TGTGCCAGCAGCATAGGGACTAGCGGGGGAGATACGCAGTATTTT. Encoded protein: CASSIGTSGGDTQYF.

In its sample, this clone was seen once. The V call is TRBV7-3, the J call TRBJ2-6; the D is unclear. Per the germline V gene, CDR1 is SGHTA and CDR2 is FQGTGA. The CDR3 sequence is 15 residues long. Trimming took off 0 bases at V and 0 bases at J, with 3 bases between the two ends. As DNA, the CDR3 is TGTGCCAGCAGCTTAACGCGCTCTGGGGCCAACGTCCTGACTTTC. Amino acids: CASSLTRSGANVLTF.

The chain is built from TRBV5-1 and TRBJ1-1; no clear D. Trimming stripped 0 bases from V and 6 bases from J, with 18 bases between. This CDR3 has 16 residues. The germline CDR1 and CDR2 sequences are SGHRS and YFSETQ. The CDR3 sequence: CASSLAAANPPAEAFF. Written as DNA, the CDR3 is TGCGCCAGCAGCTTGGCGGCGGCCAATCCCCCCGCTGAAGCTTTCTTT.

In its sample, this clone was seen a few times. J is TRBJ1-6 and V is TRBV9; possible D gene TRBD1, 6 bases. Trimming cost V 4 bases and J 6 bases, with 11 bases left between them. Germline values: CDR1 SGDLS, CDR2 YYNGEE. The CDR3 has 14 amino acids. In DNA form, the CDR3 reads TGTGCCAGCAGCCCCCAGGGGTCTAATTCACCCCTCCACTTT. It specifies CASSPQGSNSPLHF.

Concerning this clone itself: At one boundary the junction diverges from the germline segment, which might be a read error. V usage is TRBV13 and J usage is TRBJ1-2; 9 nucleotides align to TRBD1. Germline V lookup: CDR1 PRHDT, CDR2 FYEKMQ (reference sequence). This CDR3 spans 13 amino acids. CDR3 region: CASSLNRGRGYPF. Here the CDR3 DNA reads TGTGCCAGCAGCCTCAACAGGGGGCGTGGCTACCCCTTC.

V usage is TRBV2 and J usage is TRBJ1-4; D perhaps matches TRBD1 (5 bases). V lost 10 bases to trimming and J lost 8 bases, with 17 bases between them. CDR1 is SNHLY, CDR2 FYNNEI, per germline. This CDR3 has 13 residues. In DNA form, the CDR3 reads TGTGCCAAGGGCTCGGGGGAGGGGGAAAAACTGTTTTTT. Amino acid sequence: CAKGSGEGEKLFF.

The chain recombines TRBV6-5 with TRBJ1-2, with a tentative D call TRBD1 (5 bases). Germline V lookup: CDR1 MNHEY, CDR2 SVGAGI. Trimming took 0 bases from V and 3 from J, leaving 14 bases between them. This CDR3 is built from 16 residues. For the CDR3, the DNA is TGTGCCAGCAGTTACTCGGCGGGGGTTTTTGACTATGGCTACACCTTC. Translated: CASSYSAGVFDYGYTF.

This rearrangement joins TRBV7-2 to TRBJ2-7; D gene ambiguous. This CDR3 contains 12 residues. Germline V lookup: CDR1 SGHTA, CDR2 FQGNSA. V lost 6 bases, J lost 3 bases, and 9 bases lay in between. The CDR3 protein is CASSHTVYEQYF. The CDR3 DNA reads TGTGCCAGCAGTCATACAGTCTACGAGCAGTACTTC. Together with reference TRBV7-2 and TRBJ2-7, the CDR3 gives the full variable domain: GAGVSQSPSNKVTEKGKDVELRCDPISGHTALYWYRQSLGQGLEFLIYFQGNSAPDKSGLPSDRFSAERTGGSVSTLTIQRTQQEDSAVYLCASSHTVYEQYFGPGTRLTVT.

This clone was detected only a few times. The rearrangement links TRBV11-3 to TRBJ2-5; 7 bases fit TRBD2. The CDR3 spans 15 residues. V trimming: 5 bases; J trimming: 4 bases; junction bases outside the gene matches: 10. Germline V lookup: CDR1 SGHNT, CDR2 YENEEA. The CDR3 sequence: CASSGDGRYGETQYF. CDR3 in DNA: TGTGCCAGCAGCGGCGACGGGAGGTATGGAGAGACCCAGTACTTC.

The chain links TRBV2 to TRBJ1-1, with 10 positions matching TRBD1. V dropped 6 bases and J dropped 7; count of bases not matched to a gene: 5. The CDR3 loop spans 13 amino acids. In germline, CDR1 is SNHLY, CDR2 FYNNEI. The CDR3 is CASSDRGLDEAFF. CDR3 nucleotides: TGTGCCAGCAGCGACAGGGGGCTGGATGAAGCTTTCTTT.

This clone has more than one count but fewer than ten. The rearrangement links TRBV5-4 to TRBJ2-1; D ambiguous. The CDR3 length is 18 residues. Germline CDR1 is SGHNT and CDR2 is YYREEE (reference sequence). Trimming shortened V by 0 bases and J by 0 bases, and 16 bases separated the two germline ends. As DNA, the CDR3 is TGTGCCAGCAGCTTGGATTTATTGTCTCGCGGCTCCTACAATGAGCAGTTCTTC. Translated, it gives CASSLDLLSRGSYNEQFF.

This clone was counted only a few times. The chain couples TRBV28 to TRBJ1-5; TRBD1 is a possible D gene (6 bases). The CDR3 extends over 14 amino acids. With 1 base removed from V and 7 bases from J, the gap between germline ends came to 11 bases. The germline CDR1 and CDR2 sequences are MDHEN and SYDVKM. The CDR3 region is CASSLSWGPQPQHF. DNA for the CDR3: TGTGCCAGCAGTTTATCTTGGGGGCCGCAGCCCCAGCATTTT.

This clone was picked up one time. The chain links TRBV15 to TRBJ2-5; D perhaps matches TRBD1 (6 bases). Trimming pared 1 base from V and 5 bases from J, leaving 14 bases between. Per germline, CDR1 LNHNV and CDR2 YYDKDF (reference sequence). The CDR3 covers 15 residues. The CDR3 spells CATSRVYREAETQYF. The CDR3, as DNA: TGTGCCACCAGCAGAGTTTACAGGGAAGCGGAGACCCAGTACTTC. Combining the CDR3 with reference TRBV15 and TRBJ2-5 gives the whole variable domain DAMVIQNPRYQVTQFGKPVTLSCSQTLNHNVMYWYQQKSSQAPKLLFHYYDKDFNNEADTPDNFQSRRPNTSFCFLDIRSPGLGDTAMYLCATSRVYREAETQYFGPGTRLLVL.

This sequence joins TRBV15 and TRBJ1-6; D possibly corresponds to TRBD1 (6 bases). From germline, CDR1 is LNHNV and CDR2 YYDKDF (reference sequence). Trimming stripped 4 bases from V and 4 bases from J, with 14 bases between. The CDR3 covers 16 residues. CDR3: CATSIRPRGYNSPLHF. DNA for the CDR3: TGTGCCACCAGCATTCGGCCCAGGGGATATAATTCACCCCTCCACTTT. The whole variable domain, remainder taken from reference TRBV15 and TRBJ1-6, is DAMVIQNPRYQVTQFGKPVTLSCSQTLNHNVMYWYQQKSSQAPKLLFHYYDKDFNNEADTPDNFQSRRPNTSFCFLDIRSPGLGDTAMYLCATSIRPRGYNSPLHFGNGTRLTVT.

V and J are TRBV18 and TRBJ2-2, with TRBD1 matching over 9 bases. The CDR3 extends over 16 amino acids. Trimming removed 3 bases from V and 0 bases from J; junction bases left unmatched: 2. The germline V gene encodes CDR1 KGHSH and CDR2 LQKENI. In DNA, the CDR3 is TGTGCCAGCTCACCTAGGACAGGGGCGAACACCGGGGAGCTGTTTTTT. Its protein is CASSPRTGANTGELFF.

The V gene is TRBV7-2, the J gene TRBJ1-2; D uncertain. This CDR3 is built from 16 residues. The ends were cut back, 3 bases at V and 4 bases at J, with 18 bases in the middle. Per the germline V gene, CDR1 is SGHTA and CDR2 is FQGNSA. CDR3 amino acids: CASSFSSTSSGYGYTF. The CDR3 bases are TGTGCCAGCAGCTTTAGTAGTACCAGCAGCGGCTATGGCTACACCTTC.